This TCR beta chain stems from a study of cytomegalovirus exposure and HLA in healthy donors. Study-wide results and caveats: A cluster of highly shared sequence variants was likely a sequencing artifact.

V lost 0 bases, J lost 8 bases, and 9 bases lay in between. Germline V gene lookup returns CDR1 SGHRS and CDR2 YFSETQ. The CDR3 runs to 13 residues. 13 Jbeta primers and 60 Vbeta primers were used for the PCR. Profiled with immunoSEQ multiplex PCR; TCRdb holds only in-frame clones, not every one. The table has 90,000 to 120,000 clones, roughly 82% seen once; the top ten hold 3.5% to 5%. Points on this clone: Its target is unknown.

The sequence was obtained from a male donor in good health and CMV-seronegative. The sample was PBMCs. The V call is TRBV5-1, the J call TRBJ2-1, with D possibly matching TRBD1 (5 bases). The CDR3 sequence is CASSLAVGDEQFF. CDR3 bases: TGCGCCAGCAGCTTGGCCGTAGGGGATGAGCAGTTCTTC.